This T cell receptor beta chain emerged from a study of T cells in localized non-small cell lung cancer (dated by TCRdb to about 2020). Describing the broader study: The study analyzed T cell repertoires of roughly 220 early-stage NSCLC patients, comparing tumors and uninvolved tumor-adjacent lungs. The cohort consisted of under 300 treatment-naive NSCLC patients whose localized lung tumors had been resected. NSCLC patients had a mean age of roughly 69 years, and approximately 140 were male and around 110 female.

TCR beta CDR3 regions were sequenced from DNA using the immunoSEQ Assay. In the authors' own workflow: T cell density was computed as TCR beta template counts normalized to usable DNA estimated by amplifying housekeeping genes. Richness was estimated with the preseqR package, extrapolating to 400,000 templates for PBMC samples and 120,000 templates for tissue samples. Clonality was defined by subtracting Pielou's evenness from one. To identify tissue-enriched TCRs, differential abundance testing was run on productive amino-acid clonotypes with a minimum total count of 5 and an alpha of 0.1. Repertoire overlap between compartments was quantified with the Jaccard Index and Morisita Overlap Index. GLIPH clustered TCR beta CDR3s with public tetramer-defined viral CDR3s; viral motifs required at least three viral sequences plus V-gene enrichment. TCRdb obtained this table from immuneACCESS and retained in-frame rearrangements with V and J assigned. These tables miss some clones; where compared with another copy, unresolved V genes account for less than half of the shortfall, and the remainder is unexplained. From that table come the V and J calls and clone size; the DNA was used to work out D and trimming. Within this sample are about 53,000 clones, with roughly 88% of them counted one time only. 17% of the sample is held by the ten biggest clonotypes.

Per the germline V gene, SGHDT is the CDR1 and YYEEEE is the CDR2. The CDR3 spans 14 residues, from the cysteine through the phenylalanine. The read is trimmed to its CDR3 DNA, 42 bases read in frame from base 1. The V end loses 1 base and the J end loses 4 bases, and a stretch of 10 bases separates them. At diagnosis, tumor, uninvolved tumor-adjacent lung and peripheral blood were collected and then preserved as a mix of FFPE and fresh-frozen material. Blood samples were analyzed as peripheral blood mononuclear cells for TCR repertoire profiling. Results and caveats for the whole study, not just this receptor: A median of around 57 of the top 100 tumor clones were detected in paired uninvolved adjacent lung, and 25 to 35 of these tumor clones were also found among the top 100 clones of the paired uninvolved adjacent lung. Since the design was exploratory, TCR variables were selected using unadjusted p-values with no false-discovery rate correction. Because multi-region tumor sequencing was not done, intratumor heterogeneity could not be ruled out. Higher blood T cell density associated with longer overall survival, while higher adjacent-lung clonality associated with shorter survival. Uninvolved tumor-adjacent lung showed the highest T cell clonality, higher than tumor, which suggests more focused antigenic responses in the uninvolved tumor-adjacent lung.

On this clone itself: This receptor's antigen is unknown. Base qualities are not recorded, but no much larger clone differs from it by a single base.

The TCR originated in a man aged 35 to 69 with stage III lung adenocarcinoma. The sequencing here drew on peripheral blood mononuclear cells, taken before any cancer treatment. The sequence is built from TRBV5-6 and TRBJ2-3, with a tentative D call of TRBD1 or TRBD2, each matching 6 bases. The DNA sequence is TGTGCCAGCAGCTTGATACGGGGGCCAGATACGCAGTATTTT. Its product reads: CASSLIRGPDTQYF.